Listed here are 13 T cell receptor beta chains from one sample, sequenced in a study of shared T cell receptors in the human thymus. Here immunoSEQ multiplex PCR was the method, and the copy in TCRdb shows in-frame clones only, minus some. The sample lists about 380,000 clones; around 95% were seen once. The specimen sequenced was thymocytes. These receptors were taken from a human donor.

This sequence joins TRBV15 and TRBJ2-1, with TRBD2 as a possible D gene (6 bases). V lost 0 bases, J lost 2 bases, and 14 bases lay in between. The CDR3 covers 17 residues. Germline CDR1 and CDR2: LNHNV and YYDKDF (reference sequence). The CDR3 region is CATSRDPTGAPYNEQFF. CDR3 nucleotide sequence: TGTGCCACCAGCAGAGATCCAACGGGAGCCCCCTACAATGAGCAGTTCTTC.

This chain uses TRBV12-1 with TRBJ2-7; the listed D gene, TRBD2, was not tested against the DNA. TRBV12-1 is deemed a pseudogene. The CDR3 loop spans 16 amino acids. The CDR3 DNA reads TGTGCCAGCAGCTTTGACCTTAGCGGGAGGCAGGACGAGCAGTACTTC. Protein product: CASSFDLSGRQDEQYF.

The V gene is TRBV25-1, the J gene TRBJ2-1; possibly TRBD1 for D (5 bases). Trimming took off 6 bases at V and 5 bases at J, with 17 bases between the two ends. There are 15 residues in the CDR3. The germline V gene has CDR1 MGHDK and CDR2 SYGVNS. The chain's CDR3 is CASRLGQGNHNEQFF. The CDR3 DNA reads TGTGCCAGCAGATTGGGGCAGGGCAACCACAATGAGCAGTTCTTC.

The chain joins TRBV19 to TRBJ1-5; 9 bases align to TRBD1. The CDR3 consists of 15 residues. Unmatched junction bases numbered 6, after V lost 5 bases and J lost 4 bases. Germline CDR1 is LNHDA and CDR2 is SQIVND (reference sequence). The CDR3 coding sequence is TGTGCCAGTAGTCCCGGGACAGGGCCAAATCAGCCCCAGCATTTT. Amino acids: CASSPGTGPNQPQHF. The whole variable domain, remainder taken from reference TRBV19 and TRBJ1-5, is DGGITQSPKYLFRKEGQNVTLSCEQNLNHDAMYWYRQDPGQGLRLIYYSQIVNDFQKGDIAEGYSVSREKKESFPLTVTSAQKNPTAFYLCASSPGTGPNQPQHFGDGTRLSIL.

V gene TRBV5-1 combines with J gene TRBJ1-4; 10 nucleotides match TRBD1. CDR1 is SGHRS and CDR2 is YFSETQ in the germline V gene. Germline trimming cut 2 bases from V and 8 bases from J; bases unmatched to any gene: 12. This CDR3 comprises 17 residues. The CDR3 DNA sequence: TGCGCCAGCAGCTTCCGGGACAGGGGACCTTCTGGGGAAAAACTGTTTTTT. Its protein product is CASSFRDRGPSGEKLFF.

This chain links TRBV11-3 with TRBJ1-1, with TRBD1 matching over 8 bases. CDR1 SGHNT and CDR2 YENEEA come from the germline V gene. The CDR3 is 16 residues long. V lost 0 bases and J lost 1; bases outside the gene matches: 4. Here the CDR3 DNA reads TGTGCCAGCAGCTTAGATAGTACAGGGGGGAACACTGAAGCTTTCTTT. Its protein product is CASSLDSTGGNTEAFF.

The chain employs TRBV27 and TRBJ2-1; 9 bases are a match to TRBD2. CDR1 is MNHEY, CDR2 SMNVEV, per germline (reference sequence). This CDR3 is built from 16 residues. Trimming at V came to 1 base and at J to 4 bases, leaving 5 bases not matched to a gene. CDR3 in amino acids: CASSLYGLAPYNEQFF. CDR3 nucleotide sequence: TGTGCCAGCAGTTTATATGGACTAGCGCCTTACAATGAGCAGTTCTTC.

The chain recombines TRBV28 with TRBJ2-3, with 13 nucleotides matching TRBD2. Germline trimming cut 4 bases from V and 1 base from J; bases unmatched to any gene: 2. Germline V gives CDR1 MDHEN, CDR2 SYDVKM. The CDR3 contains 16 residues. In nucleotides, the CDR3 is TGTGCCAGCAGTTCCGGACTAGCGGGAGGCACAGATACGCAGTATTTT. Its translation: CASSSGLAGGTDTQYF.

The chain couples TRBV27 to TRBJ2-7; either TRBD1 or TRBD2 may supply D (6 bases each). Looked up from germline, CDR1 is MNHEY and CDR2 is SMNVEV (reference sequence). The CDR3 contains 13 residues. Trimming took off 4 bases at V and 2 bases at J, with 9 bases between the two ends. Written as DNA, the CDR3 is TGTGCCAGCAGTTCCCGGGGGCCCTACGAGCAGTACTTC. Protein sequence: CASSSRGPYEQYF.

The V gene is TRBV6-1, the J gene TRBJ2-6; the D gene is possibly TRBD1 (5 bases). The CDR3 length is 20 residues. Trimming removed 2 bases at V and 0 bases at J, with 20 bases between. Germline CDR1 MNHNS, CDR2 SASEGT. Here the CDR3 reads CASSELWGQLYLSGANVLTF. DNA of the CDR3: TGTGCCAGCAGTGAACTATGGGGCCAACTCTACCTCTCTGGGGCCAACGTCCTGACTTTC.

Notes on this clone: The identical CDR3 is also encoded by other nucleotide sequences in the sample. The V gene is TRBV7-3, the J gene TRBJ2-7; D is ambiguous. This CDR3 region has 13 residues. Trimming left V 5 bases short and J 0 bases short, with 8 bases between. Germline CDR1 SGHTA, CDR2 FQGTGA. The CDR3: CASSPDTSYEQYF. The DNA for the CDR3 is TGTGCCAGCAGCCCTGACACCTCCTACGAGCAGTACTTC.

This chain links TRBV6-6 with TRBJ2-5, with TRBD2 matching over 8 bases. Germline V gene lookup returns CDR1 MNHNY and CDR2 SVGAGI (reference sequence). This CDR3 comprises 15 residues. Losses at the gene ends were 5 bases for V and 5 bases for J; bases not matched to a gene: 10. Here the CDR3 DNA reads TGTGCCAGCAGTCGCCGGGGGGGCGCAGGGGAGACCCAGTACTTC. Protein: CASSRRGGAGETQYF.

The chain recombines TRBV5-1 with TRBJ2-1; D not resolved. This CDR3 is 13 amino acids long. The germline V gene encodes CDR1 SGHRS and CDR2 YFSETQ. Trimming stripped 2 bases from V and 10 bases from J, with 13 bases between. Here the CDR3 DNA reads TGCGCCAGCAGCTTCAGCCCGTTTCCGGAGCAGTTCTTC. It translates to CASSFSPFPEQFF.